One sample yielded the 19 T cell receptor beta chains listed below, sequenced in a study of PD-1 blockade in classical Hodgkin lymphoma. TCRdb's copy holds only in-frame clones and misses some; the assay was immunoSEQ multiplex PCR. The repertoire holds about 99,000 clones, approximately 80% seen once, with 15% to 20% in the top ten. Every single patient, without exception, relapsed after autologous stem cell transplantation, and brentuximab vedotin exposure varied. Sequencing was performed on peripheral blood mononuclear cells (PBMCs), taken before the second cycle of nivolumab. The receptors come from a human donor with classical Hodgkin lymphoma.

J is TRBJ2-2 and V is TRBV5-5; no definite D call. Per the germline V gene, CDR1 is SGHKS and CDR2 is YYEKEE (reference sequence). Between the trimmed V and J ends, which lost 7 bases and 0 bases, there was a span of 10 bases. The CDR3 covers 14 residues. The CDR3 reads CASLLGPNTGELFF. DNA of the CDR3: TGTGCCAGCCTTTTGGGCCCGAACACCGGGGAGCTGTTTTTT.

This clone was seen once. The rearrangement links TRBV11-2 to TRBJ2-1; D remains ambiguous. Germline V gene data show CDR1 as SGHAT and CDR2 as FQNNGV. The CDR3 length is 12 residues. The V and J ends lost 1 base and 9 bases respectively, with 7 bases between them. In nucleotides, the CDR3 is TGTGCCAGCAGCTTAGGGGCCACTGAGCAGTTCTTC. It is translated as CASSLGATEQFF.

This clone was seen a few times. The rearrangement uses TRBV10-3 and TRBJ2-1, with 9 bases that match TRBD2. This CDR3 has 13 residues. Germline V CDR1 and CDR2: ENHRY, SYGVKD. The J segment lost 9 bases and the V segment lost 4 bases, leaving 4 bases of the junction unmatched. The CDR3 DNA follows: TGTGCCATCAGTGGTGATAGCGGGGGTGAGCAGTTCTTC. This codes for CAISGDSGGEQFF.

V and J are TRBV28 and TRBJ2-3, with TRBD2 matching 11 bases. The CDR3 extends over 17 amino acids. Germline-derived CDR1 and CDR2 are MDHEN and SYDVKM. V was clipped by 5 bases and J by 10 bases; unmatched bases: 17. The CDR3 loop is CASSRPGLAGHSGAQYF. The CDR3 nucleotides read TGTGCCAGCAGTCGCCCCGGACTAGCGGGCCACTCGGGGGCGCAGTATTTT.

The genes are TRBV7-9 and TRBJ1-4, with D perhaps TRBD1 (6 bases). CDR1 and CDR2 from the germline V gene are SEHNR and FQNEAQ (reference sequence). The CDR3 has 15 residues. With 4 bases removed from V and 10 bases from J, the gap between germline ends came to 19 bases. The CDR3 sequence is CASSSTHPGVGKLFF. CDR3 nucleotides: TGTGCCAGCAGCTCAACGCACCCAGGGGTAGGAAAACTGTTTTTT.

This chain uses TRBV5-1 with TRBJ2-5, with D possibly matching TRBD2 (5 bases). Germline-derived CDR1 and CDR2 are SGHRS and YFSETQ. The CDR3 is 14 residues long. V was trimmed by 0 bases and J by 8 bases, leaving 14 bases between them. The CDR3 spells CASSLESPPGTQYF. Written as DNA, the CDR3 is TGCGCCAGCAGCTTGGAGAGTCCCCCGGGAACCCAGTACTTC.

This chain joins TRBV19 and TRBJ1-3; the D is unclear. With 7 bases removed from V and 0 bases from J, the gap between germline ends came to 16 bases. Germline V gene lookup returns CDR1 LNHDA and CDR2 SQIVND (reference sequence). The CDR3 loop spans 16 amino acids. The CDR3 sequence: CASTPGGGFSGNTIYF. DNA for the CDR3: TGTGCCAGTACCCCGGGCGGCGGATTCTCTGGAAACACCATATATTTT.

This chain joins TRBV13 and TRBJ2-7; D is unresolved. Germline CDR1 is PRHDT and CDR2 is FYEKMQ (reference sequence). The CDR3 sequence is 13 residues long. Trimming left V 3 bases short and J 3 bases short, with 9 bases between. The CDR3 is CASSLFAGYEQYF. CDR3 nucleotides: TGTGCCAGCAGCTTGTTCGCAGGCTACGAGCAGTACTTC. The complete variable domain, with remaining parts taken from reference TRBV13 and TRBJ2-7, reads AAGVIQSPRHLIKEKRETATLKCYPIPRHDTVYWYQQGPGQDPQFLISFYEKMQSDKGSIPDRFSAQQFSDYHSELNMSSLELGDSALYFCASSLFAGYEQYFGPGTRLTVT.

This rearrangement joins TRBV19 to TRBJ1-5; D remains unclear. V was pared by 7 bases and J by 5 bases, with 12 bases between. The CDR3 loop spans 13 amino acids. CDR1 and CDR2 (germline): LNHDA, SQIVND (reference sequence). The CDR3 region is CASTSSVDQPQHF. The CDR3 DNA is TGTGCCAGTACTAGTTCGGTCGATCAGCCCCAGCATTTT.

The rearrangement uses TRBV9 and TRBJ2-7, with no clear D. The CDR3 spans 11 residues. V shed 0 bases and J shed 5 bases, with 3 bases lying between them. Germline V gives CDR1 SGDLS, CDR2 YYNGEE. The DNA for the CDR3 is TGTGCCAGCAGCGTAGGGGACGAGCAGTACTTC. This codes for CASSVGDEQYF.

J is TRBJ2-1 and V is TRBV4-3; D is perhaps TRBD2 (5 bases). Germline CDR1 and CDR2: LGHNA and YSLEER. The CDR3 runs to 15 residues. V lost 2 bases to trimming and J lost 7 bases, with 15 bases between them. The CDR3 spells CASSQQPGISNEQFF. The CDR3 nucleotides are TGCGCCAGCAGCCAACAACCCGGGATCAGTAATGAGCAGTTCTTC.

CDR3 in amino acids: CASSTGGHQPQHF. The CDR3 region has the DNA TGTGCCAGCAGTACAGGGGGGCATCAGCCCCAGCATTTT. The chain combines TRBV6-5 with TRBJ1-5, with 8 bases fitting TRBD1. This CDR3 region has 13 residues. With V trimmed by 5 bases and J by 5 bases, 2 bases remained unmatched. The germline V gene has CDR1 MNHEY and CDR2 SVGAGI.

This clone is a singleton in its sample. The CDR3 nucleotides are TGCAGCGCTAGGGAGGATGCGGTAACTGAAGCTTTCTTT. Translating gives CSAREDAVTEAFF. The J gene is TRBJ1-1, the V gene TRBV29-1; D uncertain. CDR1 is SQVTM and CDR2 is ANQGSEA in the germline V gene. V lost 7 bases and J 5 bases, leaving 17 bases between the germline ends. CDR3 length: 13 amino acids. Together with reference TRBV29-1 and TRBJ1-1, the CDR3 gives the full variable domain: SAVISQKPSRDICQRGTSLTIQCQVDSQVTMMFWYRQQPGQSLTLIATANQGSEATYESGFVIDKFPISRPNLTFSTLTVSNMSPEDSSIYLCSAREDAVTEAFFGQGTRLTVV.

V and J are TRBV28 and TRBJ1-5; the match to TRBD1 covers 8 bases. This CDR3 contains 15 residues. V gave up 5 bases and J gave up 3 bases; unmatched junction bases: 6. Germline lookup yields CDR1 MDHEN and CDR2 SYDVKM. The chain's CDR3 is CASSPRQGPNQPQHF. CDR3 sequence (DNA): TGTGCCAGCAGTCCAAGACAGGGGCCCAATCAGCCCCAGCATTTT.

This chain joins TRBV19 and TRBJ1-1, with a weak D call TRBD1 (6 bases). CDR1 is LNHDA and CDR2 is SQIVND in the germline V gene (reference sequence). Trimming removed 6 bases from V and 3 bases from J, with 20 bases in between. The CDR3 spans 16 residues. The CDR3 DNA sequence: TGTGCCAGTAGGACTGACCGGGGGGGCGCCTACACTGAAGCTTTCTTT. It translates to CASRTDRGGAYTEAFF.

In nucleotides, the CDR3 is TGTGCCAGCAAGGGGGGCGCGTTTCAGCCCCAGCATTTT. It specifies CASKGGAFQPQHF. The chain couples TRBV6-6 to TRBJ1-5, with a possible D match to TRBD1 (6 bases). Germline values: CDR1 MNHNY, CDR2 SVGAGI (reference sequence). The CDR3 is 13 residues long. V lost 7 bases, J lost 6 bases, and 13 bases lay in between.

The chain uses TRBV11-2 and TRBJ2-7, with TRBD1 identical over 10 bases. Germline lookup yields CDR1 SGHAT and CDR2 FQNNGV. V lost 4 bases to trimming and J lost 4 bases; unmatched junction nucleotides: 7. This CDR3 contains 15 residues. CDR3 nucleotide sequence: TGTGCCAGCAGCTCACCAAGACAGGGGGCTTACGAGCAGTACTTC. Protein: CASSSPRQGAYEQYF.

This clone has just a few counts. This chain connects TRBV10-1 to TRBJ1-1; D perhaps matches TRBD1 (6 bases). Between the trimmed V and J ends, which lost 7 bases and 1 base, there was a span of 16 bases. Per germline, CDR1 WNHNN and CDR2 SYGVQD (reference sequence). This CDR3 contains 15 residues. The CDR3 coding sequence is TGCGCCAGCACCCCGGGACAACACCCGAACACTGAAGCTTTCTTT. This codes for CASTPGQHPNTEAFF.

The J gene is TRBJ1-2, the V gene TRBV19, with a tentative D call TRBD1 (6 bases). Germline values: CDR1 LNHDA, CDR2 SQIVND (reference sequence). With 7 bases removed from V and 2 bases from J, the gap between germline ends came to 11 bases. CDR3 size: 13 residues. The CDR3 here is CASTPGVNYGYTF. For the CDR3, the DNA is TGTGCCAGTACCCCAGGGGTGAACTATGGCTACACCTTC.